This TCR beta chain was profiled in a study of glioma-infiltrating T cells after dendritic cell vaccination. Study overall: Autologous tumor lysate was loaded overnight onto monocyte-derived dendritic cells grown seven to eight days with IL-4 and GM-CSF.

General study points: TCR clonality showed no direct relationship with survival.

The germline V gene encodes CDR1 SGHNT and CDR2 YENEEA. The V end was cut by 6 bases, the J end by 6 bases, with 19 bases between. The CDR3 has 15 amino acids. TCRdb's copy holds only in-frame clones and misses some; the assay was immunoSEQ multiplex PCR. Here the sample spans roughly 80,000 clones, around 90% being singletons. Remarks on this clone: Its antigen is currently unknown.

All glioblastoma patients lacked an isocitrate dehydrogenase mutation. PBMC were collected before vaccination, two weeks after the third vaccination, and at progression. The receptor's source is a human donor with glioblastoma. Sequences were derived from blood, sampled before dendritic cell vaccination. The rearrangement joins TRBV11-3 to TRBJ2-3; D might be TRBD2 (5 bases). The CDR3 nucleotides read TGTGCCAGCAGAACCAAGCGGAACTTCCTGGATACGCAGTATTTT. It translates to CASRTKRNFLDTQYF.